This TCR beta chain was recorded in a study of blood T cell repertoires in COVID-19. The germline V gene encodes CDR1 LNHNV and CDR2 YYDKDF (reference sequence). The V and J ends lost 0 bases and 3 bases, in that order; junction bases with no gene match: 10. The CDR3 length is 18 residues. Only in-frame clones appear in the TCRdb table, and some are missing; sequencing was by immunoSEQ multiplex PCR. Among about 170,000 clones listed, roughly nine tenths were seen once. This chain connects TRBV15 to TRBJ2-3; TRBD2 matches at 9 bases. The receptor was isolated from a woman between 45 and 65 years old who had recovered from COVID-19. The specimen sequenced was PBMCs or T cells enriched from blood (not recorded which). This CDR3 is CATSRDSSGSGGTDTQYF. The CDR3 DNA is TGTGCCACCAGCAGAGATAGTAGCGGGAGCGGTGGGACAGATACGCAGTATTTT.